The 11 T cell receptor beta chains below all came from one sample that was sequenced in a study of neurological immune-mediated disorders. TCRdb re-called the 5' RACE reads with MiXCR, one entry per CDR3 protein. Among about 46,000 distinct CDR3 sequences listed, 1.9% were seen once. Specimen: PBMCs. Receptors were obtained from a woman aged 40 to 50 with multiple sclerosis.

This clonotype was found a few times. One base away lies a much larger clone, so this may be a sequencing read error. The CDR3 nucleotides read TGCAGTGAACCACAGGCTTACACTGAAGCTTTCTTT. Translating gives CSEPQAYTEAFF. V is TRBV20-1 and J is TRBJ1-1, with D maybe TRBD1 (5 bases). Trimming took off 7 bases at V and 3 bases at J, with 12 bases between the two ends. The CDR3 extends over 12 amino acids. The germline CDR1 and CDR2 sequences are DFQATT and SNEGSKA (reference sequence).

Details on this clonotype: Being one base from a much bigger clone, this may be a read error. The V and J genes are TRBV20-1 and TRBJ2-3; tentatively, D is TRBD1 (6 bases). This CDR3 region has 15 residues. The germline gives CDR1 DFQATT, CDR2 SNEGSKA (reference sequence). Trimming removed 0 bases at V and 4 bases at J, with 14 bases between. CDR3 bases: TGCAGTGCTAGAGATTCCCTACAGGGCCCAGATACGCAGTATTTT. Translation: CSARDSLQGPDTQYF.

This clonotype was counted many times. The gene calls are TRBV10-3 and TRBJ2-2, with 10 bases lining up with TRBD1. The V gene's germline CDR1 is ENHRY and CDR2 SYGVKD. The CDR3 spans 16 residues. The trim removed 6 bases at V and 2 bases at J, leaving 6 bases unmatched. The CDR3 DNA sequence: TGTGCCATCAGGAACCGGGACAGGGGAAACACCGGGGAGCTGTTTTTT. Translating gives CAIRNRDRGNTGELFF.

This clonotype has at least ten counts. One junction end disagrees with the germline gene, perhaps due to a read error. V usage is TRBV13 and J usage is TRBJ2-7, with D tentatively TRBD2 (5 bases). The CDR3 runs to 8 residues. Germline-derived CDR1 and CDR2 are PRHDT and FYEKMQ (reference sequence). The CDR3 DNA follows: TGTGCCAGCAGCCCCGGGGACTTC. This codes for CASSPGDF.

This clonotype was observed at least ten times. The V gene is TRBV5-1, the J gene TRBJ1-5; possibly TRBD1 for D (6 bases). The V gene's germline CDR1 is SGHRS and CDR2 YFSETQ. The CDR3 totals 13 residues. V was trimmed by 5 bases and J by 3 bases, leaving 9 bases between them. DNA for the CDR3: TGCGCCAGCAGGCAGGGGAACAATCAGCCCCAGCATTTT. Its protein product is CASRQGNNQPQHF.

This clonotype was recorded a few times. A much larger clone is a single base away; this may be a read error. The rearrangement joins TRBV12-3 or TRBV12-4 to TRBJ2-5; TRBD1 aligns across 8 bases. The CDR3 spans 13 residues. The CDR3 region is CASSRGQGENQYF. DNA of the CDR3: TGTGCCAGCAGCCGAGGACAGGGCGAGAACCAGTACTTC.

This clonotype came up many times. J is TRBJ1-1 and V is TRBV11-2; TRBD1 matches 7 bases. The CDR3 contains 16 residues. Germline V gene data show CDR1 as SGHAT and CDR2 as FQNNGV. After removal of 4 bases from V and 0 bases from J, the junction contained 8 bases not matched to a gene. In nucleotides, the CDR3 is TGTGCCAGCAGCTCTCCCCGGACAGGCCTGAACACTGAAGCTTTCTTT. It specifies CASSSPRTGLNTEAFF.

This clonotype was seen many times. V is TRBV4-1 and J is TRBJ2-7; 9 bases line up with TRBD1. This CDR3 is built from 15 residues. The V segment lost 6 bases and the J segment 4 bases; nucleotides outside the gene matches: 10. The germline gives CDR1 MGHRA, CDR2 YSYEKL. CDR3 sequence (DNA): TGCGCCAGCAGGACCTACAGGGGGCTAAAGTACGAGCAGTACTTC. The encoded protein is CASRTYRGLKYEQYF.

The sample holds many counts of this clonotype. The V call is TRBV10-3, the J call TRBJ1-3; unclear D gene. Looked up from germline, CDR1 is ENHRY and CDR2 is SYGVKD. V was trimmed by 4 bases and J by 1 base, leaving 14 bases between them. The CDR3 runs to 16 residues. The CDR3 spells CAISAAGSRSGNTIYF. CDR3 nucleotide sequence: TGTGCCATCAGTGCGGCGGGATCCCGGTCTGGAAACACCATATATTTT.

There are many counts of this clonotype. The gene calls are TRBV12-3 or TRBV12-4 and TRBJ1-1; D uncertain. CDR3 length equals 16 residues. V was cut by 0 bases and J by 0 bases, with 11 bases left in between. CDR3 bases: TGTGCCAGCAGTTTAGCGCTATCCGGCCTGAACACTGAAGCTTTCTTT. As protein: CASSLALSGLNTEAFF.

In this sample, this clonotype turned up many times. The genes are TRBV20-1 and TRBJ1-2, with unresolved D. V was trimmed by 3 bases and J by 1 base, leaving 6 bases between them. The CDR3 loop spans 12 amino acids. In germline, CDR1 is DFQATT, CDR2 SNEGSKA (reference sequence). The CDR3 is CSASTNNYGYTF. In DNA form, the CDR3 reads TGCAGTGCTAGTACCAATAACTATGGCTACACCTTC.